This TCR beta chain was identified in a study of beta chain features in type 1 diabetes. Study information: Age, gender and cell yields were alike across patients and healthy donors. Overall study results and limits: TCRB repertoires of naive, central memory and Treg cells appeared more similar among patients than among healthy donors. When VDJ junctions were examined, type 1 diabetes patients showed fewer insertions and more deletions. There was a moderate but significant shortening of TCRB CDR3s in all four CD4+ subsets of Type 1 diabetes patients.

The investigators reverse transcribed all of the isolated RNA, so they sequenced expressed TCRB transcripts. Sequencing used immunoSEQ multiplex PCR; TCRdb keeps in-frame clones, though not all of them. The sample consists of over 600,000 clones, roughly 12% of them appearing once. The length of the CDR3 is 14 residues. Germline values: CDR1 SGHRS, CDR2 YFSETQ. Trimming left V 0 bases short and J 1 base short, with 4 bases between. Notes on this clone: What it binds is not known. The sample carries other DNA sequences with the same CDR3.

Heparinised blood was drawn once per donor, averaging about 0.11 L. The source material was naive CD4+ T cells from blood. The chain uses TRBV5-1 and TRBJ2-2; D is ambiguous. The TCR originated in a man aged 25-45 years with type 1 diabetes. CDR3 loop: CASSLGQNTGELFF. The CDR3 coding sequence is TGCGCCAGCAGCTTGGGTCAGAACACCGGGGAGCTGTTTTTT.